Here is one T cell receptor beta chain with its context. The antigen remains undetermined. These data come from a study of long-term antiretroviral therapy in people with HIV. V gave up 4 bases and J gave up 5 bases, with 12 bases separating them. The length of the CDR3 is 14 residues. Study-wide findings and caveats: All time points showed a repertoire dominated by clones expanded before ART.

immunoSEQ v3.0 was run at survey level. Clones were sequenced by immunoSEQ multiplex PCR, and TCRdb holds only the in-frame ones, with some missing. The sample holds about 17,000 clones, approximately 79% seen once. The source was unsorted PBMCs, collected at the start of antiretroviral therapy. This receptor was identified in a man younger than 40 with HIV. V and J are TRBV23-1 and TRBJ2-1; maybe TRBD2 (5 bases). TRBV23-1 is an ORF for which the function is uncertain. CDR3 amino acids: CASSRPGKNNEQFF. For the CDR3, the DNA is TGCGCCAGCAGTCGGCCCGGGAAAAACAATGAGCAGTTCTTC.